These 29 T cell receptor beta chains share one sample of origin, sequenced in a study of shared clonotypes between healthy human individuals. Data came from immunoSEQ multiplex PCR; TCRdb stores just in-frame clones and leaves some out. The sample contains hundreds of thousands of clones, about 90% of which appear only once. Only CD45RO-negative cells positively selected for CCR7 counted as naive CD8 cells, so terminally differentiated effector memory CD45RA+ cells were excluded. Sequenced: naive CD8+ T cells sorted from blood. The receptors originated from a young man in good health.

This sequence joins TRBV7-8 and TRBJ2-2; the D gene is possibly TRBD2 (6 bases). The CDR3 contains 17 residues. Germline loops: CDR1 SGHVS, CDR2 FQNEAQ. The V gene lost 1 base and the J gene lost 3 bases, with 15 bases spanning the gap. The CDR3 nucleotides read TGTGCCAGCAGCTTAGGCTTTGCGGGGCCCGACACCGGGGAGCTGTTTTTT. It translates to CASSLGFAGPDTGELFF.

In the case of this clone: This sample also contains other DNA sequences that code for the same CDR3. DNA of the CDR3: TGTGCCAGCAGCGTAGATGGGGGGAACACTGAAGCTTTCTTT. Translated: CASSVDGGNTEAFF. The chain has TRBV9 and TRBJ1-1, with a tentative D call TRBD1 (5 bases). This CDR3 is built from 14 residues. The germline V gene has CDR1 SGDLS and CDR2 YYNGEE. The germline V and J ends were trimmed by 0 bases and 1 base, with 7 bases remaining between them.

V gene TRBV10-1 combines with J gene TRBJ2-2, with 8 positions matching TRBD2. J gave up 7 bases and V 0 bases, and 10 bases lay outside the gene matches. CDR3 length: 17 amino acids. Germline assignment: CDR1 WNHNN and CDR2 SYGVQD (reference sequence). CDR3 nucleotides: TGCGCCAGCAGTGAGTCGCCGGGCGGGAGGATCATCGGGGAGCTGTTTTTT. It specifies CASSESPGGRIIGELFF.

J is TRBJ1-1 and V is TRBV13, with D tentatively TRBD1 (6 bases). From germline, CDR1 is PRHDT and CDR2 FYEKMQ (reference sequence). Trimming removed 3 bases from V and 4 bases from J, with 21 bases in between. The CDR3 loop spans 17 amino acids. The CDR3: CASSLGRDIARTTEAFF. The DNA of the CDR3 is TGTGCCAGCAGCTTGGGGCGGGACATAGCGCGGACCACTGAAGCTTTCTTT.

V is TRBV5-1 and J is TRBJ2-7; perhaps TRBD1 as D (5 bases). Germline CDR1 SGHRS, CDR2 YFSETQ. The CDR3 spans 15 residues. Between the trimmed V and J ends, which lost 3 bases and 0 bases, there was a span of 13 bases. The CDR3 bases are TGCGCCAGCAGCTATACAGGCGCCAGCTCCTACGAGCAGTACTTC. This translates into CASSYTGASSYEQYF.

The chain joins TRBV9 to TRBJ1-1; D uncertain. V lost 0 bases, J lost 7 bases, and 7 bases lay in between. In germline, CDR1 is SGDLS, CDR2 YYNGEE. This CDR3 spans 12 amino acids. CDR3 sequence reads: CASSVGLDEAFF. CDR3 nucleotides: TGTGCCAGCAGCGTAGGTTTAGATGAAGCTTTCTTT.

This clone was found once. The rearrangement uses TRBV2 and TRBJ1-1; no definite D call. In germline, CDR1 is SNHLY, CDR2 FYNNEI. Trimming pared 7 bases from V and 0 bases from J, leaving 9 bases between. CDR3 size: 13 residues. As DNA, the CDR3 is TGTGCCAGCAAAATGTCGATGAACACTGAAGCTTTCTTT. Translating it yields CASKMSMNTEAFF.

The chain is built from TRBV14 and TRBJ2-1, with a weak D call TRBD1 (6 bases). Trimming removed 4 bases at V and 7 bases at J, with 17 bases between. Per the germline V gene, CDR1 is SGHDN and CDR2 is FVKESK. The CDR3 has 15 amino acids. The CDR3 DNA reads TGTGCCAGCAGCCCAGGGGACGATCGGCGTAATGAGCAGTTCTTC. Translated: CASSPGDDRRNEQFF.

This clone showed up just once. The chain employs TRBV28 and TRBJ1-4; weak D call: TRBD1 (6 bases). The CDR3 totals 13 residues. Germline V lookup: CDR1 MDHEN, CDR2 SYDVKM. The germline V and J ends were trimmed by 3 bases and 14 bases, with 16 bases remaining between them. The chain's CDR3 is CASSFRVAGQLFF. DNA for the CDR3: TGTGCCAGCAGTTTTCGAGTAGCTGGACAGCTGTTTTTT.

This rearrangement joins TRBV6-5 to TRBJ2-1, with 8 bases fitting TRBD2. The CDR3 spans 15 residues. The trim removed 5 bases at V and 14 bases at J, leaving 17 bases unmatched. Germline V gene lookup returns CDR1 MNHEY and CDR2 SVGAGI. In DNA, the CDR3 is TGTGCCAGCAGTCCAGGGACTAGACAAGCGTTGGGGGAGTTCTTC. Protein: CASSPGTRQALGEFF.

V gene TRBV9 combines with J gene TRBJ2-7; 7 bases fit TRBD1. Trimming removed 5 bases from V and 4 bases from J; junction bases left unmatched: 6. Per germline, CDR1 SGDLS and CDR2 YYNGEE. The CDR3 is 13 residues long. The CDR3 DNA is TGTGCCAGCAGTTCCGGGACAGTGTACGAGCAGTACTTC. It encodes CASSSGTVYEQYF.

The genes are TRBV7-8 and TRBJ1-4; no firm D call. V was pared by 1 base and J by 0 bases, with 9 bases between. Germline V lookup: CDR1 SGHVS, CDR2 FQNEAQ. The CDR3 is 16 amino acids. The chain's CDR3 is CASSLVFLATNEKLFF. CDR3 bases: TGTGCCAGCAGCTTAGTTTTCTTAGCAACTAATGAAAAACTGTTTTTT.

This sequence joins TRBV18 and TRBJ2-3; 10 positions match TRBD2. This CDR3 is built from 15 residues. The V and J ends lost 2 bases and 7 bases, in that order; junction bases with no gene match: 6. Germline V lookup: CDR1 KGHSH, CDR2 LQKENI. CDR3 sequence reads: CASSPTAGGANTQYF. In DNA form, the CDR3 reads TGTGCCAGCTCACCAACAGCGGGAGGGGCCAATACGCAGTATTTT.

The V gene is TRBV5-4, the J gene TRBJ2-7; possible D gene TRBD1, 6 bases. There are 15 residues in the CDR3. From germline, CDR1 is SGHNT and CDR2 YYREEE (reference sequence). Deletions cut 4 bases from V and 2 bases from J, with 16 bases between. The CDR3 here is CASSTTGTQPYEQYF. In DNA form, the CDR3 reads TGTGCCAGCAGCACTACCGGGACACAACCCTACGAGCAGTACTTC.

J is TRBJ2-1 and V is TRBV18; maybe TRBD2 (6 bases). The CDR3 runs 12 residues. Trimming took 4 bases from V and 8 from J, leaving 9 bases between them. CDR1 KGHSH and CDR2 LQKENI come from the germline V gene. The CDR3, as DNA: TGTGCCAGCTCACTTAGCGGAGATGAGCAGTTCTTC. It codes for CASSLSGDEQFF.

This chain links TRBV5-1 with TRBJ2-7, with D possibly being TRBD2 (5 bases). With 3 bases removed from V and 0 bases from J, the gap between germline ends came to 10 bases. In germline, CDR1 is SGHRS, CDR2 YFSETQ. The CDR3 sequence is 14 residues long. Here the CDR3 DNA reads TGCGCCAGCAGCTCGATAGCGACCTCCTACGAGCAGTACTTC. Its translation is CASSSIATSYEQYF.

This clone was found a few times. The V gene is TRBV4-1, the J gene TRBJ1-1; D is uncertain. CDR3 length equals 17 residues. Trimming took off 0 bases at V and 1 base at J, with 15 bases between the two ends. CDR1 is MGHRA, CDR2 YSYEKL, per germline. CDR3 in DNA: TGCGCCAGCAGCCAAGATCTAAAGCTGACCCCGAACACTGAAGCTTTCTTT. It is translated as CASSQDLKLTPNTEAFF.

The genes are TRBV10-3 and TRBJ1-1; 8 bases fit TRBD1. CDR1 is ENHRY, CDR2 SYGVKD, per germline. The CDR3 runs 18 residues. The V segment lost 5 bases and the J segment 5 bases; nucleotides outside the gene matches: 19. The CDR3 loop reads CAISSPPSRQGKETEAFF. CDR3 nucleotides: TGTGCCATCAGTTCACCGCCCTCCCGACAGGGGAAAGAGACTGAAGCTTTCTTT.

The CDR3 spells CASSGETANQETQYF. In DNA, the CDR3 is TGTGCCAGCAGCGGTGAGACTGCTAACCAAGAGACCCAGTACTTC. V and J are TRBV9 and TRBJ2-5, with D unresolved. The CDR3 consists of 15 residues. Germline V gene sequence: CDR1 SGDLS, CDR2 YYNGEE. The V end was cut by 3 bases, the J end by 0 bases, with 12 bases between.

J is TRBJ1-3 and V is TRBV11-2; D is undetermined. The germline CDR1 and CDR2 sequences are SGHAT and FQNNGV. Between the trimmed V and J ends, which lost 1 base and 0 bases, there was a span of 7 bases. The CDR3 extends over 15 amino acids. CDR3 DNA: TGTGCCAGCAGCTTAGTTCCCAGCTCTGGAAACACCATATATTTT. Protein sequence: CASSLVPSSGNTIYF.

The chain links TRBV6-1 to TRBJ2-7; D not certain. The CDR3 has 12 residues. Germline V CDR1 and CDR2: MNHNS, SASEGT. Trimming removed 5 bases from V and 4 bases from J, with 9 bases in between. CDR3 in amino acids: CASSPTDYEQYF. For the CDR3, the DNA is TGTGCCAGCAGTCCCACTGATTACGAGCAGTACTTC.

A word on this clone: Just one base apart from a much larger clone, this may be a read error. The CDR3: CASSLASGSTDTQYF. CDR3 bases: TGTGCCAGCAGTTTGGCTAGCGGGAGCACAGATACGCAGTATTTT. The genes are TRBV28 and TRBJ2-3, with 8 bases that match TRBD2. Germline lookup yields CDR1 MDHEN and CDR2 SYDVKM. Trimming at V came to 3 bases and at J to 0 bases, leaving 2 bases not matched to a gene. The CDR3 totals 15 residues.

The chain uses TRBV11-2 and TRBJ2-7, with 11 bases matching TRBD2. With 4 bases clipped from V and 4 bases from J, the junction kept 9 bases outside the gene matches. Germline V gene sequence: CDR1 SGHAT, CDR2 FQNNGV. This CDR3 region has 16 residues. The CDR3 DNA reads TGTGCCAGCAGCTCCGGGACTAGCGGACCCTTTTACGAGCAGTACTTC. As protein: CASSSGTSGPFYEQYF. Drawing the rest from reference TRBV11-2 and TRBJ2-7, the complete variable domain is EAGVAQSPRYKIIEKRQSVAFWCNPISGHATLYWYQQILGQGPKLLIQFQNNGVVDDSQLPKDRFSAERLKGVDSTLKIQPAKLEDSAVYLCASSSGTSGPFYEQYFGPGTRLTVT.

The chain recombines TRBV7-7 with TRBJ2-3; TRBD2 agrees at 11 bases. This CDR3 has 16 amino acids. Germline V lookup: CDR1 SSHAT, CDR2 FNYEAQ (reference sequence). V gave up 1 base and J gave up 1 base; unmatched junction bases: 1. CDR3 residues: CASSLELAGGTDTQYF. DNA for the CDR3: TGTGCCAGCAGCTTAGAACTAGCGGGAGGCACAGATACGCAGTATTTT.

This chain links TRBV27 with TRBJ2-2; 10 bases match TRBD2. V was pared by 4 bases and J by 2 bases, with 10 bases of the junction left unmatched. CDR1 and CDR2 (germline): MNHEY, SMNVEV (reference sequence). The length of the CDR3 is 18 residues. The CDR3 nucleotides read TGTGCCAGCAGTTCCCACCTAACTAGCGGGGCTAACACCGGGGAGCTGTTTTTT. Its protein is CASSSHLTSGANTGELFF.

The rearrangement joins TRBV5-6 to TRBJ2-7; D is unresolved. V lost 1 base and J lost 6, with 5 bases in between. Germline lookup yields CDR1 SGHDT and CDR2 YYEEEE. The CDR3 sequence is 11 residues long. The CDR3, as DNA: TGTGCCAGCAGCTTGATCTCCGAGCAGTACTTC. Its translation: CASSLISEQYF.

This clone was observed once. The CDR3 DNA follows: TGTGCCAGCAGGTCCGGGACTAGCGGGATCCTCTACAATGAGCAGTTCTTC. This translates into CASRSGTSGILYNEQFF. V usage is TRBV5-4 and J usage is TRBJ2-1, with TRBD2 matching over 13 bases. Germline values: CDR1 SGHNT, CDR2 YYREEE (reference sequence). Trimming cost V 5 bases and J 3 bases; bases outside gene matches: 8. The CDR3 has 17 amino acids.

The chain combines TRBV19 with TRBJ2-1, with TRBD2 as a possible D gene (6 bases). Looked up from germline, CDR1 is LNHDA and CDR2 is SQIVND (reference sequence). The length of the CDR3 is 15 residues. V was clipped by 1 base and J by 3 bases, with 10 bases between them. CDR3 bases: TGTGCCAGTAGTATAGTCGGGAGCTACTACAATGAGCAGTTCTTC. Its protein is CASSIVGSYYNEQFF.

The table lists this clone with a count of one. CDR3 protein: CASSFFRGHYEQYF. The CDR3 region has the DNA TGTGCCAGCAGTTTTTTTCGGGGCCACTACGAGCAGTACTTC. The chain links TRBV28 to TRBJ2-7; the D gene could be TRBD1 or TRBD2 (5 bases each). From germline, CDR1 is MDHEN and CDR2 SYDVKM. The CDR3 is 14 residues long. Deletions cut 3 bases from V and 3 bases from J, with 12 bases between.